The 11 T cell receptor beta chains below all came from one sample that was sequenced in a study of beta chain features in type 1 diabetes. Every bit of the isolated RNA underwent reverse transcription, so sequencing read expressed TCRB transcripts. The protocol was immunoSEQ multiplex PCR, while the TCRdb copy is restricted to in-frame clones and leaves out a portion. The sample lists 970,000 or so clones; 17% were seen once. Sequenced sample: naive CD4+ T cells from blood. These TCRs come from a woman between 18 and 29 years old in good health.

V is TRBV5-1 and J is TRBJ1-5; D gene ambiguous. The CDR3 totals 15 residues. The V and J ends lost 4 bases and 4 bases respectively, with 15 bases between them. Germline values: CDR1 SGHRS, CDR2 YFSETQ. DNA for the CDR3: TGCGCCAGCAGCCCTTTAGGGATTCGGAATCAGCCCCAGCATTTT. Encoded protein: CASSPLGIRNQPQHF.

This clone appeared a few times. The chain has TRBV18 and TRBJ2-7; TRBD2 aligns across 8 bases. With 1 base clipped from V and 2 bases from J, the junction kept 1 base outside the gene matches. CDR1 KGHSH and CDR2 LQKENI come from the germline V gene. This CDR3 contains 14 residues. Written as DNA, the CDR3 is TGTGCCAGCTCACCACTTAGCGGGACCTACGAGCAGTACTTC. Translated, it gives CASSPLSGTYEQYF.

The chain joins TRBV13 to TRBJ2-3; 11 nucleotides line up with TRBD2. CDR3 size: 17 residues. Germline CDR1 reads PRHDT; CDR2 reads FYEKMQ (reference sequence). After removal of 5 bases from V and 2 bases from J, the junction contained 9 bases not matched to a gene. The CDR3 region is CASSTRTSGRFTDTQYF. CDR3 sequence (DNA): TGTGCCAGCAGCACCCGGACTAGCGGGCGTTTCACAGATACGCAGTATTTT.

The chain has TRBV23-1 and TRBJ2-1; either TRBD1 or TRBD2 may supply D (5 bases each). TRBV23-1 is an open reading frame whose function is uncertain. The CDR3 has 13 residues. CDR3 in amino acids: CAKAAGWLNEQFF. DNA of the CDR3: TGCGCAAAAGCGGCAGGGTGGCTCAATGAGCAGTTCTTC.

CDR3 DNA sequence: TGTGCCAGCAGCCCCCGGGTTCTAGCGGGAATTAATGAGCAGTTCTTC. Translated: CASSPRVLAGINEQFF. This chain joins TRBV7-3 and TRBJ2-1; 9 bases map to TRBD2. Trimming at V came to 5 bases and at J to 7 bases, leaving 12 bases not matched to a gene. This CDR3 region has 16 residues. From germline, CDR1 is SGHTA and CDR2 FQGTGA. The whole variable domain, remainder taken from reference TRBV7-3 and TRBJ2-1, is GAGVSQTPSNKVTEKGKYVELRCDPISGHTALYWYRQSLGQGPEFLIYFQGTGAADDSGLPNDRFFAVRPEGSVSTLKIQRTERGDSAVYLCASSPRVLAGINEQFFGPGTRLTVL.

This rearrangement joins TRBV25-1 to TRBJ2-4, with 7 bases identical to TRBD1. The CDR3 totals 14 residues. Germline CDR1 is MGHDK and CDR2 is SYGVNS. V gave up 6 bases and J gave up 0 bases; unmatched junction bases: 2. CDR3 protein: CASRRTGAKNIQYF. Written as DNA, the CDR3 is TGTGCCAGCAGACGGACAGGAGCCAAAAACATTCAGTACTTC.

V and J are TRBV28 and TRBJ2-3; the D is unclear. V was clipped by 6 bases and J by 2 bases, with 18 bases between them. The germline gives CDR1 MDHEN, CDR2 SYDVKM. The CDR3 totals 16 residues. The CDR3 loop reads CASSPLVWGNTDTQYF. CDR3 DNA sequence: TGTGCCAGCAGCCCCCTGGTCTGGGGAAACACAGATACGCAGTATTTT.

The rearrangement uses TRBV28 and TRBJ2-5, with TRBD2 identical over 7 bases. Germline values: CDR1 MDHEN, CDR2 SYDVKM. V lost 7 bases, J lost 7 bases, and 12 bases stayed unmatched. The CDR3 loop spans 14 amino acids. The CDR3 DNA sequence: TGTGCCAGCACGGGGGGTGGGCACGGGAGGACCCAGTACTTC. Protein sequence: CASTGGGHGRTQYF.

This rearrangement joins TRBV18 to TRBJ2-2; D may match TRBD1 or TRBD2 (5 bases each). CDR1 is KGHSH and CDR2 is LQKENI in the germline V gene. V shed 5 bases and J shed 0 bases, with 10 bases lying between them. The CDR3 has 15 residues. The CDR3 loop reads CASSAGATNTGELFF. CDR3 nucleotides: TGTGCCAGCTCAGCCGGGGCGACGAACACCGGGGAGCTGTTTTTT.

This clone showed up just a few times. The rearrangement uses TRBV7-2 and TRBJ2-1; no reliable D call. The V and J ends lost 2 bases and 8 bases respectively, with 7 bases between them. Germline CDR1 and CDR2: SGHTA and FQGNSA. CDR3 length: 12 amino acids. This CDR3 is CASSLSEYEQFF. In DNA form, the CDR3 reads TGTGCCAGCAGCTTAAGTGAGTATGAGCAGTTCTTC.

This chain connects TRBV28 to TRBJ2-3, with unresolved D. Trimming removed 6 bases at V and 7 bases at J, with 14 bases between. The length of the CDR3 is 13 residues. Germline loops: CDR1 MDHEN, CDR2 SYDVKM. For the CDR3, the DNA is TGTGCCAGCAGCACCTCTGGACCATATACGCAGTATTTT. Translation: CASSTSGPYTQYF.